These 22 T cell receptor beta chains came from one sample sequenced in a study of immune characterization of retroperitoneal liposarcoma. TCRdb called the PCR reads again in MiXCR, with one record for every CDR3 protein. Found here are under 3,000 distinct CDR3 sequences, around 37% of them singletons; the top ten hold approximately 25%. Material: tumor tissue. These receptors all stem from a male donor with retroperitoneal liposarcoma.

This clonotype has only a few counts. This CDR3 is CASSLIGYEQFF. The CDR3 nucleotides read TGTGCCAGCAGTCTAATCGGCTATGAGCAGTTCTTC. The chain couples TRBV6-6 to TRBJ2-5; no clear D. The J call may be faulty, since TRBJ2-1 better matches the DNA end. Germline V gene data show CDR1 as MNHNY and CDR2 as SVGAGI (reference sequence). The CDR3 is made up of 12 amino acids.

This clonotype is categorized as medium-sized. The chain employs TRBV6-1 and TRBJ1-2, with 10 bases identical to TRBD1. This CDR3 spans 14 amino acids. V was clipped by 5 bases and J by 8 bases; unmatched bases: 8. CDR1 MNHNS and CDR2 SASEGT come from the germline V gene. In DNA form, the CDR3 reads TGTGCCAGCAGTTTTTCCGTGGGACAGGGGGGCTACACCTTC. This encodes CASSFSVGQGGYTF.

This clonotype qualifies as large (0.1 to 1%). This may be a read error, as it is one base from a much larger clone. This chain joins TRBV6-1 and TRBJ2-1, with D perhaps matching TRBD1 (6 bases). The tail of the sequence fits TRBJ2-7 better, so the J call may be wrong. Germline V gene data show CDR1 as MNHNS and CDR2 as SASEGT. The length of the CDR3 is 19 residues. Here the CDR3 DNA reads TGTGCCAGCAGCATAATCTCTACCTCCGGGACAACGGGGAGCAATGAGCAGTACTTC. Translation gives CASSIISTSGTTGSNEQYF.

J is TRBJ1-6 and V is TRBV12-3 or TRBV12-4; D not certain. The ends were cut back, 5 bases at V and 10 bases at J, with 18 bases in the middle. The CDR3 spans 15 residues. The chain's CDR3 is CASSVRTGPRSPLHF. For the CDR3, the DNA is TGTGCCAGCAGTGTAAGGACCGGTCCCAGGTCACCCCTCCACTTT.

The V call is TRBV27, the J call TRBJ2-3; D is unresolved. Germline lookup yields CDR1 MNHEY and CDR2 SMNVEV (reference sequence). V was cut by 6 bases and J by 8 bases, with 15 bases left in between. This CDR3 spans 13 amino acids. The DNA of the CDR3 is TGTGCCAGCAGCTTGCCCCCGTTTGGTACGCAGTATTTT. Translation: CASSLPPFGTQYF.

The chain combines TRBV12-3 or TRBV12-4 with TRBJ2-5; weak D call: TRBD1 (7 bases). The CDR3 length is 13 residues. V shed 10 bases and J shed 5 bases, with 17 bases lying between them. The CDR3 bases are TGTGCCACCCGCCAGGGGGAGGAGGAGACCCAGTACTTC. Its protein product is CATRQGEEETQYF.

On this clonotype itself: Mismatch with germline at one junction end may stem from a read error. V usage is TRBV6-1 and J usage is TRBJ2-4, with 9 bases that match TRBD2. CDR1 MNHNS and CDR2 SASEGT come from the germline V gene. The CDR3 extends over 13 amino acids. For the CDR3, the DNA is TGTGCCAGCAGTGAACGCCTAGCGGGATTTCTGTTCTTC. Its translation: CASSERLAGFLFF.

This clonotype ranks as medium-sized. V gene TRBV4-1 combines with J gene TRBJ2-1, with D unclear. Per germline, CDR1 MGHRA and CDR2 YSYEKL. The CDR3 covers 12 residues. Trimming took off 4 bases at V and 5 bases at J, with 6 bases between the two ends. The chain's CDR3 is CASSLYDNEQFF. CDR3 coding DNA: TGCGCCAGCAGCCTATATGACAATGAGCAGTTCTTC.

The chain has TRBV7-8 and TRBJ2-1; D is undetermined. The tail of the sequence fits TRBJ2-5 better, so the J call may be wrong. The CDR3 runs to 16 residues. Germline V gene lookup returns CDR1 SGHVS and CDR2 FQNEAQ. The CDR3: CASSLPARVGKETQYF. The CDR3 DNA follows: TGTGCCAGCAGCCTACCAGCTAGGGTGGGGAAAGAGACCCAGTACTTC.

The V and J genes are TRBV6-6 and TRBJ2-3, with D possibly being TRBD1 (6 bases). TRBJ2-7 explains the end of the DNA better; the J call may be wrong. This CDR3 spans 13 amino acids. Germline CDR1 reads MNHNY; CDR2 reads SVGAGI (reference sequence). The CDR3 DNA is TGTGCCAGCAGTTACCGCAGGGGCTACGAGCAGTACTTC. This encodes CASSYRRGYEQYF.

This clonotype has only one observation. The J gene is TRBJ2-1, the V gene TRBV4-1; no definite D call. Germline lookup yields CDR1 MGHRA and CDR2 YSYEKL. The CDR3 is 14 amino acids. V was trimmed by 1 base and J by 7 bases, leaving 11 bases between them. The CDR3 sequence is CASSQARFANEQFF. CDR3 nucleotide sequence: TGCGCCAGCAGCCAAGCCAGATTCGCTAATGAGCAGTTCTTC.

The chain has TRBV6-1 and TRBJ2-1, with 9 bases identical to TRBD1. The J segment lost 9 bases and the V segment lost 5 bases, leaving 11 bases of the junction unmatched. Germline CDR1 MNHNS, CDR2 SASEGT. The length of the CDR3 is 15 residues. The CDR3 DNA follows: TGTGCCAGCAGTAGAGACAGGGGGTCCGAGGCTGAGCAGTTCTTC. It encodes CASSRDRGSEAEQFF.

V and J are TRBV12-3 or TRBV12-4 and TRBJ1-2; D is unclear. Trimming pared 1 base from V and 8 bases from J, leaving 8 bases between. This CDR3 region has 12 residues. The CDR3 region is CASSLGVEGYTF. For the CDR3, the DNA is TGTGCCAGCAGTTTAGGAGTTGAAGGCTACACCTTC.

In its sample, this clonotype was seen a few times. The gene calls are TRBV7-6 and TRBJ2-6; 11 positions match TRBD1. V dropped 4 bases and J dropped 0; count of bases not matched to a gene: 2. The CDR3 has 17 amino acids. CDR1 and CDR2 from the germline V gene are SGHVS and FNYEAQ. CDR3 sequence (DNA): TGTGCCAGCAGCTCCGGGACAGGGGGCTCTGGGGCCAACGTCCTGACTTTC. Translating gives CASSSGTGGSGANVLTF.

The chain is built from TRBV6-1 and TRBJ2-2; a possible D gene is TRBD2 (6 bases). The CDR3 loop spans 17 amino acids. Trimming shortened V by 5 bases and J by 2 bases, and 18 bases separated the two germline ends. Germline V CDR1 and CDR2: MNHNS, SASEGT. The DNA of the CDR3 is TGTGCCAGCAGTCCATCCGGGACTGACTTAAACACCGGGGAGCTGTTTTTT. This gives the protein CASSPSGTDLNTGELFF.

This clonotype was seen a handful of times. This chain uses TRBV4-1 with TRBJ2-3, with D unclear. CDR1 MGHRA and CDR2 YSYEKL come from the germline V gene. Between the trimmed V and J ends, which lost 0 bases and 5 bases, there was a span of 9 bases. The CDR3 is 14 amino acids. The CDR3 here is CASSQDNRVDTQYF. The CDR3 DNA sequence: TGCGCCAGCAGCCAAGATAATCGCGTAGATACGCAGTATTTT.

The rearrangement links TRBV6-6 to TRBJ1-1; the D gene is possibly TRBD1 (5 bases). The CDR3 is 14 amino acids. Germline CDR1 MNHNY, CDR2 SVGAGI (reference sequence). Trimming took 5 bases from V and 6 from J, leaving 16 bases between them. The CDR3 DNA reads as TGTGCCAGCAGTGTTCAGGGAGTAGGAGCTGAAGCTTTCTTT. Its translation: CASSVQGVGAEAFF.

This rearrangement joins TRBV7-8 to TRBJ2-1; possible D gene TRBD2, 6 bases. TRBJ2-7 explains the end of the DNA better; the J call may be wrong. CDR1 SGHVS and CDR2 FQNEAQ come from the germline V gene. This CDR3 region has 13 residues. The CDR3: CASSLGTNNEQYF. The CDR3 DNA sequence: TGTGCCAGCAGCTTAGGGACTAACAATGAGCAGTACTTC.

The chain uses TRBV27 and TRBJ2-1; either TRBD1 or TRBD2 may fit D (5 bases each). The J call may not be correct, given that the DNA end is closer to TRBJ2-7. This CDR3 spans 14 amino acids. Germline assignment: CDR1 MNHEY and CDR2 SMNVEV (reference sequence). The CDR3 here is CASSAGTTNNEQYF. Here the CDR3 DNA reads TGTGCCAGCAGTGCCGGGACCACTAACAATGAGCAGTACTTC.

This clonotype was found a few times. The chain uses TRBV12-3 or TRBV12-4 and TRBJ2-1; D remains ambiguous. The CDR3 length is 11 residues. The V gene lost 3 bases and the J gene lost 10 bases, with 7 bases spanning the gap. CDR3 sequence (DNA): TGTGCCAGCAGTTTCCACTACGAGCAGTTCTTC. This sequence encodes CASSFHYEQFF.

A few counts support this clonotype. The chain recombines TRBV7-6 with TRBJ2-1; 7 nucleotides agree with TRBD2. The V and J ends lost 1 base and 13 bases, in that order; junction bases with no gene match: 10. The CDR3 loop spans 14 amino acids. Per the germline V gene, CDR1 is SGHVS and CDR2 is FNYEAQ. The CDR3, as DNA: TGTGCCAGCAGCTTAGAGGTGGTTCTAGCGGAACAGTTCTTC. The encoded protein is CASSLEVVLAEQFF.

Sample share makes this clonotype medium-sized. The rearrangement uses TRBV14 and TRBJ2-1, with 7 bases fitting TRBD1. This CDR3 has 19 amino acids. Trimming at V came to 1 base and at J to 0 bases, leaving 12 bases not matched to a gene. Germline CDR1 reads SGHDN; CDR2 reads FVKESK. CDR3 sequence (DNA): TGTGCCAGCAGCCAAGTAGAGGGCAAACAGGGGAGCTCCTACAATGAGCAGTTCTTC. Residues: CASSQVEGKQGSSYNEQFF.